A selection of T cell receptor beta chains follows, all from one sample in a study of tumor-infiltrating lymphocytes in oesophageal squamous cell carcinoma. Using its own MiXCR run on the PCR reads, TCRdb lists one record per CDR3 protein. The data contain approximately 18,000 distinct CDR3 sequences, roughly 47% of them singletons. The source material was esophageal tumor tissue. Receptors originate from a male donor with esophageal squamous cell carcinoma. The CDR3 runs from the conserved cysteine through the conserved F or W. A D gene is named only where the DNA matches it firmly. The size field is filled for only some rows; it gives once, few, many or a size class.

j_call: TRBJ2-7
clone_size: -
d_call: TRBD2
v_call: TRBV7-2
cdr3_nt: TGTGCCAGCAGCTTAATCGCGGGAGACACAACCTACGAGCAGTACTTC
cdr3_aa: CASSLIAGDTTYEQYF

j_call: TRBJ2-1
clone_size: medium-sized
d_call: -
v_call: TRBV6-1
cdr3_nt: TGTGCCAGCAGTTATGGGGAGTTGAATGAGCAGTTCTTC
cdr3_aa: CASSYGELNEQFF

j_call: TRBJ2-2
clone_size: -
d_call: -
v_call: TRBV6-9
cdr3_nt: TGTGCCAGCAGTTCTGGTGCCCACGGGGAGCTGTTTTTT
cdr3_aa: CASSSGAHGELFF

j_call: TRBJ1-1
clone_size: -
d_call: -
v_call: TRBV7-2
cdr3_nt: TGTGCCAGCAGCTTAGACAGGGATACCGCTGAAGCTTTCTTT
cdr3_aa: CASSLDRDTAEAFF

j_call: TRBJ2-7
clone_size: few
d_call: -
v_call: TRBV12-3/TRBV12-4
cdr3_nt: TGTGCCAGCAGTTTTGGGGGGGGCGGGGTTGACCACGAGCAGTACTTC
cdr3_aa: CASSFGGGGVDHEQYF

j_call: TRBJ2-3
clone_size: -
d_call: -
v_call: TRBV6-6
cdr3_nt: TGTGCCAGCAGTCGAGGGCAGCGTTTACCAACAGATACGCAGTATTTT
cdr3_aa: CASSRGQRLPTDTQYF

j_call: TRBJ2-1
clone_size: -
d_call: -
v_call: TRBV7-3
cdr3_nt: TGTGCCAGCAGCTTAAACCCCCGGGGGAGCTCCTACAATGAGCAGTTCTTC
cdr3_aa: CASSLNPRGSSYNEQFF

j_call: TRBJ1-2
clone_size: medium-sized
d_call: -
v_call: TRBV7-9
cdr3_nt: TGTGCCAGCACCCTAGACGTGGGAGCTAACTATGGCTACACCTTC
cdr3_aa: CASTLDVGANYGYTF

j_call: TRBJ2-7
clone_size: few
d_call: -
v_call: TRBV27
cdr3_nt: TGTGCCAGCAGTTTATCAGGAGGCTCTAAGTACAATGAGCAGTACTTC
cdr3_aa: CASSLSGGSKYNEQYF

j_call: TRBJ2-7
clone_size: few
d_call: TRBD2
v_call: TRBV6-1
cdr3_nt: TGTGCCAGCAGTTCCTTAGCCCGCCGGACTAGCGGGAGGAACAGCGGCTACGAGCAGTACTTC
cdr3_aa: CASSSLARRTSGRNSGYEQYF

j_call: TRBJ2-7
clone_size: many
d_call: TRBD2
v_call: TRBV28
cdr3_nt: TGTGCCAGCAGTTCCCCTAATAGCGGGAGTCCCTACGAGCAGTACTTC
cdr3_aa: CASSSPNSGSPYEQYF

j_call: TRBJ2-7
clone_size: medium-sized
d_call: -
v_call: TRBV28
cdr3_nt: TGTGCCACCCTCTCTCCAGGGTCCGGCTACGAGCAGTACTTC
cdr3_aa: CATLSPGSGYEQYF

j_call: TRBJ1-5
clone_size: -
d_call: -
v_call: TRBV12-3/TRBV12-4
cdr3_nt: TGTGCCAGCAGCCAGGGGCAGGGTAATCAGCCCCAGCATTTT
cdr3_aa: CASSQGQGNQPQHF

j_call: TRBJ2-1
clone_size: -
d_call: TRBD1
v_call: TRBV11-2
cdr3_nt: TGTGCCAGCAGCCGCGGACAGGGTACACACAATGAGCAGTTCTTC
cdr3_aa: CASSRGQGTHNEQFF

j_call: TRBJ2-7
clone_size: -
d_call: -
v_call: TRBV7-8
cdr3_nt: TGTGCCAGCACCATTCGGCAGGGTCCCACCTACGAGCAGTACTTC
cdr3_aa: CASTIRQGPTYEQYF

j_call: TRBJ2-6
clone_size: -
d_call: -
v_call: TRBV6-1
cdr3_nt: TGTGCCAGCCGCCCAGTGGGAGGGGCCAACGTCCTGACTTTC
cdr3_aa: CASRPVGGANVLTF

j_call: TRBJ2-3
clone_size: medium-sized
d_call: TRBD2
v_call: TRBV6-1
cdr3_nt: TGTGCCAGCAGTTCCGCTAGCGGGGGCACAGATACGCAGTATTTT
cdr3_aa: CASSSASGGTDTQYF

j_call: TRBJ2-1
clone_size: many
d_call: TRBD1
v_call: TRBV5-1
cdr3_nt: TGCGCCAGCAGCTCGAGGACAGGGTATGGGAATGAGCAGTTCTTC
cdr3_aa: CASSSRTGYGNEQFF

j_call: TRBJ2-3
clone_size: -
d_call: -
v_call: TRBV10-1
cdr3_nt: TGCGCCAGCAGTGAGAGTAGGGATACGCAGTATTTT
cdr3_aa: CASSESRDTQYF

j_call: TRBJ2-7
clone_size: -
d_call: -
v_call: TRBV11-1
cdr3_nt: TGTGCCAGCAGCTTATTATTGGGGGGCTACGAGCAGTACTTC
cdr3_aa: CASSLLLGGYEQYF

j_call: TRBJ2-5
clone_size: -
d_call: -
v_call: TRBV11-2
cdr3_nt: TGTGCCAGCAGCTTAGCGGGAGTGAGTAAGACCCAGTACTTC
cdr3_aa: CASSLAGVSKTQYF

j_call: TRBJ2-1
clone_size: -
d_call: TRBD2
v_call: TRBV4-3
cdr3_nt: TGCGCCAGCAGCCAAGTAGGCCTAGCGGGAAACTATGAGCAGTTCTTC
cdr3_aa: CASSQVGLAGNYEQFF

j_call: TRBJ2-3
clone_size: many
d_call: TRBD1
v_call: TRBV5-1
cdr3_nt: TGCGCCAGCTGGACAGGGGGGACAGATACGCAGTATTTT
cdr3_aa: CASWTGGTDTQYF

j_call: TRBJ2-7
clone_size: -
d_call: TRBD2
v_call: TRBV12-3/TRBV12-4
cdr3_nt: TGTGCCAGCAGTTTGGGACTAGCGGGGGCCACCTACGAGCAGTACTTC
cdr3_aa: CASSLGLAGATYEQYF

j_call: TRBJ1-2
clone_size: -
d_call: TRBD1
v_call: TRBV4-3
cdr3_nt: TGCGCCAGCAGCCAAGGGGGGACAGGGTCTAACTATGGCTACACCTTC
cdr3_aa: CASSQGGTGSNYGYTF

j_call: TRBJ2-2
clone_size: medium-sized
d_call: -
v_call: TRBV7-3
cdr3_nt: TGTGCCAGCAGCTTAACCCAGGGTAGCACCGGGGAGCTGTTTTTT
cdr3_aa: CASSLTQGSTGELFF

j_call: TRBJ2-1
clone_size: -
d_call: TRBD2
v_call: TRBV10-3
cdr3_nt: TGTGCCACCGGACTAGCGGGAGTACGCGAGCAGTTCTTC
cdr3_aa: CATGLAGVREQFF

j_call: TRBJ2-7
clone_size: -
d_call: -
v_call: TRBV18
cdr3_nt: TGTGCCAGCTCACGTTCGGGCCCTCCCTACAATGAGCAGTACTTC
cdr3_aa: CASSRSGPPYNEQYF

j_call: TRBJ2-7
clone_size: -
d_call: -
v_call: TRBV7-6
cdr3_nt: TGTGCTAGCAGCTTCTTCTATAGCGGAGTGTACTACGAGCAGTACTTC
cdr3_aa: CASSFFYSGVYYEQYF

j_call: TRBJ2-5
clone_size: medium-sized
d_call: -
v_call: TRBV6-1
cdr3_nt: TGTGCCAGCAGTTCAGGGTGGGAGACCCAGTACTTC
cdr3_aa: CASSSGWETQYF

j_call: TRBJ2-4
clone_size: -
d_call: -
v_call: TRBV11-3
cdr3_nt: TGTGCCAGCAGTCCGTCTTGGGACCCAAGAGCCAAAAACATTCAGTACTTC
cdr3_aa: CASSPSWDPRAKNIQYF

j_call: TRBJ2-3
clone_size: few
d_call: TRBD1
v_call: TRBV19
cdr3_nt: TGTGCCAGTAGAAGGGGGCCTAGCACAGATACGCAGTATTTT
cdr3_aa: CASRRGPSTDTQYF

j_call: TRBJ2-7
clone_size: -
d_call: -
v_call: TRBV6-5
cdr3_nt: TGTGCCAGCAGTTACTCGAAAGGGGCGCATGAGCAGTACTTC
cdr3_aa: CASSYSKGAHEQYF

j_call: TRBJ2-4
clone_size: many
d_call: -
v_call: TRBV5-8
cdr3_nt: TGTGCCAGCAGCATGGGACACCAGACCAAAAACATTCAGTACTTC
cdr3_aa: CASSMGHQTKNIQYF